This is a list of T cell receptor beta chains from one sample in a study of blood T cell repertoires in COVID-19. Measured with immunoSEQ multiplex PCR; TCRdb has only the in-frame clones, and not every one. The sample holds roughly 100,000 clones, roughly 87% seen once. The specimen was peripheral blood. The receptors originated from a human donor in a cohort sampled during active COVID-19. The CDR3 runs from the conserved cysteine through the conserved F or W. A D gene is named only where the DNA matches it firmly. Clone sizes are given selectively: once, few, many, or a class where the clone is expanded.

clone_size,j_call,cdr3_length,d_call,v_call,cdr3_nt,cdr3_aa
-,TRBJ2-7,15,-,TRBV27,TGTGCCAGCAGTCCCGGGGGACTTCAGGCTTACGAGCAGTACTTC,CASSPGGLQAYEQYF
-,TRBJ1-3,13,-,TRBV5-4,TGTGCCAGCAGCTTCATCGGGGGAAACACCATATATTTT,CASSFIGGNTIYF
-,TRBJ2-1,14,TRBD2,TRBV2,TGTGCCAGCGAACGGACTAGCGGGGTTGCTGAGCAGTTCTTC,CASERTSGVAEQFF
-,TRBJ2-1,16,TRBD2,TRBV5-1,TGCGCCAGCAGCCCACCACTAGCGGGGGAAGTGAATGAGCAGTTCTTC,CASSPPLAGEVNEQFF
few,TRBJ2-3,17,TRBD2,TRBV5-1,TGCGCCAGCAGCTTGGTCGTCGGCGGGGGGGGCACAGATACGCAGTATTTT,CASSLVVGGGGTDTQYF
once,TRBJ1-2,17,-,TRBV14,TGTGCCAGCAGCCAAGATAGTATGAGGGGGTCGAACTATGGCTACACCTTC,CASSQDSMRGSNYGYTF
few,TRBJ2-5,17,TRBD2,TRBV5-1,TGCGCCAGCAGCTTTCCGAGCGGGAGGGCCAGAGGGGAGACCCAGTACTTC,CASSFPSGRARGETQYF
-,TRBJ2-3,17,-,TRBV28,TGTGCCAGCAGCGTATGGAACGCGGGGCCAAACACAGATACGCAGTATTTT,CASSVWNAGPNTDTQYF
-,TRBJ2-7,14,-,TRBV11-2,TGTGCCAGCAGCTTAGAGGCAGGGTGGCACGAGCAGTACTTC,CASSLEAGWHEQYF
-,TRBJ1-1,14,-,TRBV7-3,TGTGCCAGCAGCCATCTTGCGGGGAACACTGAAGCTTTCTTT,CASSHLAGNTEAFF
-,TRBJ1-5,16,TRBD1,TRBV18,TGTGCCAGCTCACCGCTGCCCGGGACAGAAATTCAGCCCCAGCATTTT,CASSPLPGTEIQPQHF
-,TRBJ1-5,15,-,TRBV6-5,TGTGCCAGCAGGTCCCTCATAGATAGCAATCAGCCCCAGCATTTT,CASRSLIDSNQPQHF
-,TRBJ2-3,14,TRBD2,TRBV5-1,TGCGCCAGCAGCGGGACTAGCGGCACAGATACGCAGTATTTT,CASSGTSGTDTQYF
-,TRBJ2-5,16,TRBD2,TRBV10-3,TGTGCCATCAGTGGAAGGACTAGCGGGGACCAAGAGACCCAGTACTTC,CAISGRTSGDQETQYF
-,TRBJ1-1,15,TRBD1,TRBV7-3,TGTGCCAGCAGCGCGAGGGGGCGTGGGGTTGGTGAAGCTTTCTTT,CASSARGRGVGEAFF